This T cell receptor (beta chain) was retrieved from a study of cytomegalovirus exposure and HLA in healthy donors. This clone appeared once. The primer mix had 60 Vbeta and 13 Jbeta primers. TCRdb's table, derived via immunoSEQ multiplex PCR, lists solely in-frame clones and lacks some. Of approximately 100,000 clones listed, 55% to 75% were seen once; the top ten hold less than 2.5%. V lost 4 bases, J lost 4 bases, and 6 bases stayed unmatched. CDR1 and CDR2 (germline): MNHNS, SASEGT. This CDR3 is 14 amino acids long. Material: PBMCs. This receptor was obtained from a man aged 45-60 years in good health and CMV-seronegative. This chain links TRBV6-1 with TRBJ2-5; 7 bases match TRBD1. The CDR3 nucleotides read TGTGCCAGCAGTGTCTTCCGGGACAGAGAGACCCAGTACTTC. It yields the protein CASSVFRDRETQYF.